The 28 T cell receptor beta chains below were found in one sample sequenced in a study of tumor and adjacent non-tumor tissue in lung cancer. The library came from three nested PCR rounds adapted from ARM-PCR protocols. MiXCR, run by TCRdb on the multiplex PCR reads, gives a single entry per CDR3 protein. Of more than 85,000 distinct CDR3 sequences listed, 75% are singletons. This sample's RNA came from whole unsorted tissue. Sequenced input: lung tumor tissue. The receptor source for this set is a woman aged 60-75 years with non-small cell lung cancer.

This clonotype has just a few counts. This clone may be a read error of a much larger clone one base away. The genes are TRBV10-3 and TRBJ2-2; D is possibly TRBD1 (6 bases). This CDR3 comprises 18 residues. Between the trimmed V and J ends, which lost 1 base and 2 bases, there was a span of 17 bases. The germline V gene encodes CDR1 ENHRY and CDR2 SYGVKD. CDR3: CAISEWGLEGHNTGELFF. Here the CDR3 DNA reads TGTGCCATCAGTGAGTGGGGATTAGAGGGACATAACACCGGGGAGCTGTTTTTT.

Concerning this clonotype: The junction shows a germline mismatch at one end, possibly a read error. CDR3 protein: CANSFTRGETQYF. The DNA of the CDR3 is TGTGCCAACAGCTTTACTAGGGGGGAGACCCAGTACTTC. The chain employs TRBV11-2 and TRBJ2-5, with D maybe TRBD1 (6 bases). The V gene's germline CDR1 is SGHAT and CDR2 FQNNGV. The CDR3 has 13 residues.

This clonotype ranks as medium-sized. V usage is TRBV4-3 and J usage is TRBJ2-2; 7 positions agree with TRBD2. Looked up from germline, CDR1 is LGHNA and CDR2 is YSLEER. This CDR3 comprises 16 residues. V dropped 1 base and J dropped 2; count of bases not matched to a gene: 4. DNA for the CDR3: TGCGCCAGCAGCCAAGGGCCAGCGGGAAACACCGGGGAGCTGTTTTTT. Encoded protein: CASSQGPAGNTGELFF.

Comment on this clonotype: A much larger clone differs by one base, so this may be a read error. The chain is built from TRBV29-1 and TRBJ2-7; D is perhaps TRBD2 (5 bases). In germline, CDR1 is SQVTM, CDR2 ANQGSEA. The CDR3 is 13 amino acids. The CDR3 region is CSAHRSADYELYF. Written as DNA, the CDR3 is TGCAGCGCCCACCGCAGTGCAGACTACGAGCTGTACTTC.

Remarks on this clonotype: One end of the junction is discordant with germline, which a read error may explain. The chain combines TRBV11-2 with TRBJ2-1; 7 nucleotides agree with TRBD1. The germline V gene has CDR1 SGHAT and CDR2 FQNNGV. CDR3 size: 15 residues. The DNA of the CDR3 is TGTGTCAGCAGTTCCCGGGACAGCTCCTACAATGAGCAGTTCTTC. This sequence encodes CVSSSRDSSYNEQFF.

The chain recombines TRBV4-3 with TRBJ2-7, with TRBD2 matching 8 bases. Germline CDR1 reads LGHNA; CDR2 reads YSLEER. This CDR3 has 15 residues. The CDR3 sequence: CVSSQGLADTYEQYF. CDR3 DNA sequence: TGCGTTAGCAGCCAAGGACTAGCAGACACCTACGAGCAGTACTTC.

This clonotype has a single count. An end of the junction differs from the germline gene, which may be a read error. The V and J genes are TRBV6-5 and TRBJ2-5, with 8 bases that match TRBD1. The CDR3 is made up of 15 amino acids. Germline assignment: CDR1 MNHEY and CDR2 SVGAGI. CDR3 protein: CANSPDRGGTETRYF. The DNA for the CDR3 is TGTGCCAACAGCCCCGACAGGGGAGGTACAGAGACCCGGTACTTC.

About this clonotype: Since no conserved phenylalanine or tryptophan closes the CDR3, a read error is the likely cause. CDR3 nucleotides: TGTACCAGCAGTTACCCGGGACAGGGGGGATACGAGCAGTACATC. Its translation is CTSSYPGQGGYEQYI. V gene TRBV6-5 combines with J gene TRBJ2-7; 11 bases map to TRBD1. CDR1 and CDR2 from the germline V gene are MNHEY and SVGAGI. The CDR3 consists of 15 residues.

Of note for this clonotype: The junction differs from germline at one of its ends, possibly a read error. This rearrangement joins TRBV6-2 or TRBV6-3 to TRBJ2-7; a weak D match, TRBD2 (6 bases). Per germline, CDR1 MNHEY and CDR2 SVGEGT. This CDR3 contains 16 residues. Here the CDR3 DNA reads TGTGTCAGCAGTCCGTATCCCGGGAGCCCTCCAAGGGAGCAGTACTTC. The encoded protein is CVSSPYPGSPPREQYF.

Comment on this clonotype: Mismatch with germline at one junction end may stem from a read error. The chain has TRBV11-3 and TRBJ1-4; D is ambiguous. The CDR3 runs 13 residues. Germline-derived CDR1 and CDR2 are SGHNT and YENEEA. As DNA, the CDR3 is TGTGCCAGCAGCTTACAAACCGGAGAAAAACTGTTATTT. It encodes CASSLQTGEKLLF.

This clonotype was seen just once. Just one base apart from a much larger clone, this may be a read error. The rearrangement uses TRBV6-6 and TRBJ1-5; D may be TRBD1 (5 bases). Trimming shortened V by 8 bases and J by 5 bases, and 10 bases separated the two germline ends. The CDR3 length is 12 residues. Germline V gives CDR1 MNHNY, CDR2 SVGAGI (reference sequence). The CDR3: CASGQGDQPQHF. The CDR3, as DNA: TGTGCCAGCGGACAAGGGGATCAGCCCCAGCATTTT.

This clonotype is a singleton in its sample. Since a much larger clone is just one base distant, this may be a read error. The chain joins TRBV5-4 to TRBJ1-3; the D is unclear. The CDR3 has 13 amino acids. Germline V CDR1 and CDR2: SGHNT, YYREEE (reference sequence). The CDR3 loop reads CVSSFDFGNTIYF. DNA of the CDR3: TGTGTCAGCAGCTTCGACTTTGGAAACACCATATATTTT. The variable domain in full, completed from reference TRBV5-4 and TRBJ1-3, reads ETGVTQSPTHLIKTRGQQVTLRCSSQSGHNTVSWYQQALGQGPQFIFQYYREEENGRGNFPPRFSGLQFPNYSSELNVNALELDDSALYLCVSSFDFGNTIYFGEGSWLTVV.

This clonotype appeared a single time. This may be a read error: a much more frequent sequence differs by one nucleotide. The chain employs TRBV4-3 and TRBJ1-1, with D hard to call. The CDR3 spans 15 residues. Germline V gene data show CDR1 as LGHNA and CDR2 as YSLEER. The CDR3 coding sequence is TGCGCCAGCAGCCAAGAGTGGGGTGTTCAAGCTGAAGCTGTCTTT. Translating gives CASSQEWGVQAEAVF.

As concerns this clonotype: Relative to the germline gene, one junction end is altered; a read error may explain this. V is TRBV6-6 and J is TRBJ1-6; D remains ambiguous. This CDR3 comprises 17 residues. Germline assignment: CDR1 MNHNY and CDR2 SVGAGI (reference sequence). The DNA of the CDR3 is TGTCCCAGGAGTTTTGATGAAGAGAGCTCCTATAATTCACCCCCCCACTTT. Amino acids: CPRSFDEESSYNSPPHF.

With regard to this clonotype: Without the conserved terminal phenylalanine or tryptophan, this CDR3 likely stems from a read error. The J gene is TRBJ2-1, the V gene TRBV11-2; no firm D call. This CDR3 is built from 13 residues. The V gene's germline CDR1 is SGHAT and CDR2 FQNNGV. For the CDR3, the DNA is TGTGCTAGCAGCGCTGTACGTGACACTGAGCAGTTCCTC. Amino acid sequence: CASSAVRDTEQFL.

Comments on this clonotype: Because the CDR3 is missing its conserved closing phenylalanine or tryptophan, this is likely a read error. It is unclear where the CDR3 begins or ends on the DNA, so no DNA is shown, and the CDR3 is as TCRdb lists it. The chain is built from TRBV20-1 and TRBJ1-1. In germline, CDR1 is DFQATT, CDR2 SNEGSKA (reference sequence). The CDR3 length is 13 residues, termini included. The CDR3 sequence: CSASLRWNTEAYI.

This clonotype has more than one count but fewer than ten. The junction differs from germline at one of its ends, possibly a read error. The chain combines TRBV28 with TRBJ1-1, with D perhaps TRBD1 (5 bases). CDR1 and CDR2 (germline): MDHEN, SYDVKM. This CDR3 region has 14 residues. CDR3 DNA: TGTGCCAGCAGTCTTAGGGAGGGGTACACTAAAGCTTTCTTT. The encoded protein is CASSLREGYTKAFF.

This clonotype was observed a few times. A much larger clone differs by one base, so this may be a read error. The chain couples TRBV4-3 to TRBJ1-3; D is unresolved. Germline CDR1 is LGHNA and CDR2 is YSLEER. This CDR3 is 15 amino acids long. The CDR3 here is CASSRIPLTGDTIYF. CDR3 bases: TGCGCCAGCAGCCGAATCCCGTTGACTGGAGACACCATATATTTT.

In its sample, this clonotype was seen once. A junction boundary mismatches the germline segment, possibly from a read error. The chain recombines TRBV11-1 with TRBJ1-6; D unclear. Germline CDR1 is SGHAT and CDR2 is FQDESV (reference sequence). The CDR3 is 16 residues long. CDR3 sequence: CAISYDVQSYNSPLHF. The CDR3 DNA reads as TGTGCCATCAGCTACGACGTACAGTCTTATAATTCACCCCTCCACTTT.

To note about this clonotype: The junction does not match germline at one end; this may be a read error. The V and J genes are TRBV11-3 and TRBJ1-1; the D is unclear. The CDR3 totals 13 residues. From germline, CDR1 is SGHNT and CDR2 YENEEA. Here the CDR3 reads CAISLKVNTEALF. The CDR3 DNA is TGTGCCATCAGCCTTAAGGTGAACACTGAAGCTTTATTT.

As concerns this clonotype: This clone may be a read error of a much larger clone one base away. The rearrangement links TRBV4-3 to TRBJ1-5, with D maybe TRBD1 (6 bases). The CDR3 is 17 amino acids. The germline V gene has CDR1 LGHNA and CDR2 YSLEER. The CDR3 DNA follows: TGCGCCAGAAGCCAAGACTTTCAGGGGTCCGCTAGACAGCCCCAGCATTTT. This sequence encodes CARSQDFQGSARQPQHF.

Worth noting for this clonotype: At one end the junction does not follow the germline gene, possibly because of a read error. This chain connects TRBV6-1 to TRBJ1-2; D gene ambiguous. Germline values: CDR1 MNHNS, CDR2 SASEGT. CDR3 length equals 13 residues. The CDR3 region has the DNA TGTACCAGGAGTGAAGACACGGACTATGGCTACACCTTC. Encoded protein: CTRSEDTDYGYTF.

For this clonotype: A much larger clone sits a single nucleotide away, making a read error possible. CDR3 residues: CVSSPDPNNEQFF. CDR3 sequence (DNA): TGTGTCAGCTCACCCGATCCAAACAATGAGCAGTTCTTC. This chain links TRBV18 with TRBJ2-1; D remains unclear. Germline loops: CDR1 KGHSH, CDR2 LQKENI. The CDR3 loop spans 13 amino acids.

V and J are TRBV29-1 and TRBJ2-7, with D perhaps assigned TRBD1 or TRBD2 (5 bases each). The CDR3 loop spans 14 amino acids. V was trimmed by 4 bases and J by 5 bases, leaving 18 bases between them. Per germline, CDR1 SQVTM and CDR2 ANQGSEA. DNA for the CDR3: TGCAGCGTTGTTAAGGGACCGGGATTTAACGAGCAGTACTTC. It codes for CSVVKGPGFNEQYF.

Regarding this clonotype: This may be a read error, as it is one base from a much larger clone. The CDR3 region is CASCCPLAGVTGELFF. The CDR3 DNA follows: TGTGCCAGCTGTTGCCCACTAGCGGGAGTCACCGGGGAGCTGTTTTTT. This chain uses TRBV6-2 or TRBV6-3 with TRBJ2-2; TRBD2 agrees at 11 bases. J was trimmed by 4 bases and V by 8 bases; bases with no gene match: 9. CDR1 is MNHEY, CDR2 SVGEGT, per germline. This CDR3 spans 16 amino acids.

The genes are TRBV11-1 and TRBJ1-1; D not resolved. Deletions cut 9 bases from V and 6 bases from J, with 17 bases between. This CDR3 has 13 residues. From germline, CDR1 is SGHAT and CDR2 FQDESV (reference sequence). CDR3 DNA sequence: TGTGCCAGGAGTCGATTGGGCGGTCCTGAAGCTTTCTTT. Amino acids: CARSRLGGPEAFF.

Notes on this clonotype: Without the conserved terminal phenylalanine or tryptophan, this CDR3 likely stems from a read error. The gene calls are TRBV29-1 and TRBJ1-1; TRBD1 might be the D (5 bases). The CDR3 is made up of 14 amino acids. The germline CDR1 and CDR2 sequences are SQVTM and ANQGSEA. The CDR3 DNA reads TGCAGCGTTGAAGGGAAAGCAGGGAACACTGATGCTTTCTTA. Residues: CSVEGKAGNTDAFL.

There are many counts of this clonotype. The chain is built from TRBV5-6 and TRBJ2-7; D call uncertain. CDR3 size: 14 residues. Trimming stripped 4 bases from V and 7 bases from J, with 18 bases between. Germline lookup yields CDR1 SGHDT and CDR2 YYEEEE. Here the CDR3 DNA reads TGTGCCAGCAGCCGCGAGAGCGACCGGCGGGAGCAGTACTTC. Encoded protein: CASSRESDRREQYF.